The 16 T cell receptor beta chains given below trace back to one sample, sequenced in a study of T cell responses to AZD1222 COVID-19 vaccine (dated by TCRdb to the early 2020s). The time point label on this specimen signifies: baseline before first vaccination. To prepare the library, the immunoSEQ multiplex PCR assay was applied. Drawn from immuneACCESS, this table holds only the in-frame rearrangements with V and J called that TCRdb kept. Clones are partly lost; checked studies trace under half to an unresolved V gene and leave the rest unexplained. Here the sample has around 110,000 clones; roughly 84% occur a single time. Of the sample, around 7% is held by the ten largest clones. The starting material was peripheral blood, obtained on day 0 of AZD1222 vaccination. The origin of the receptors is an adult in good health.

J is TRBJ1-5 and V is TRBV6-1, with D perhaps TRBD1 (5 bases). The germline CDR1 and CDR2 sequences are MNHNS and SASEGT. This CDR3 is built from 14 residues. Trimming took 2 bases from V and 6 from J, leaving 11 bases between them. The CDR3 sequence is CASSETGGTQPQHF. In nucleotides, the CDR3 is TGTGCCAGCAGTGAAACAGGTGGGACTCAGCCCCAGCATTTT.

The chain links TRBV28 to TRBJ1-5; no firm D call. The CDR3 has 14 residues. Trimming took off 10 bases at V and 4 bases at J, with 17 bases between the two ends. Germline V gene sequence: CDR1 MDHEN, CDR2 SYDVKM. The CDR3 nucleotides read TGTGCCACTCCCTCTGGCGACCATAATCAGCCCCAGCATTTT. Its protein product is CATPSGDHNQPQHF.

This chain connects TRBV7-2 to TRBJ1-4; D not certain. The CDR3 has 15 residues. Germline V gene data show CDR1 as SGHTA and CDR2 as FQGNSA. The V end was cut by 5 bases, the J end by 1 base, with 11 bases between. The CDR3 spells CASSQMSGTNEKLFF. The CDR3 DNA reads TGTGCCAGCAGCCAGATGTCCGGAACTAATGAAAAACTGTTTTTT.

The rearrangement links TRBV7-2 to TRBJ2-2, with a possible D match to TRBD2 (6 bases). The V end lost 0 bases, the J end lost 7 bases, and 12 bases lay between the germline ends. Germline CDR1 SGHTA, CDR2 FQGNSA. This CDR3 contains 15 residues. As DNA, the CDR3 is TGTGCCAGCAGCTTAGCGCGGGGCAGTTACGGGGAGCTGTTTTTT. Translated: CASSLARGSYGELFF.

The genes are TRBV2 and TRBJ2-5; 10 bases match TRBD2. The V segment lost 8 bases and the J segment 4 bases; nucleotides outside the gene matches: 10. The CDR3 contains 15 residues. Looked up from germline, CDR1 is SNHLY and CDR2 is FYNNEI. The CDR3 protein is CASSASGGSGETQYF. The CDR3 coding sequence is TGTGCCAGCTCGGCTAGCGGGGGTTCTGGAGAGACCCAGTACTTC.

DNA for the CDR3: TGTGCCAGCAGTTTCAACCCCGGGGAGCTGTTTTTT. Translation gives CASSFNPGELFF. V and J are TRBV28 and TRBJ2-2; D is undetermined. The CDR3 consists of 12 residues. V lost 3 bases, J lost 6 bases, and 5 bases lay in between. The germline V gene encodes CDR1 MDHEN and CDR2 SYDVKM.

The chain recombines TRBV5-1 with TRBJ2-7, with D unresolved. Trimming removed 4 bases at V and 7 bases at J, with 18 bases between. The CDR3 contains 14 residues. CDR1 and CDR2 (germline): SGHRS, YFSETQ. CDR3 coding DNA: TGCGCCAGCAGCCAAACGGGCCAGCGCTCAGAGCAGTACTTC. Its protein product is CASSQTGQRSEQYF.

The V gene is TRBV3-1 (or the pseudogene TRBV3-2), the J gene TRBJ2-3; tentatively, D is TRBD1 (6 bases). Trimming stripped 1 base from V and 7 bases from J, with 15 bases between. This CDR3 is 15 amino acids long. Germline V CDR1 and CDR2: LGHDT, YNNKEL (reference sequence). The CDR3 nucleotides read TGTGCCAGCAGCCAAGTTGGGACACCTGTAAATACGCAGTATTTT. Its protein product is CASSQVGTPVNTQYF.

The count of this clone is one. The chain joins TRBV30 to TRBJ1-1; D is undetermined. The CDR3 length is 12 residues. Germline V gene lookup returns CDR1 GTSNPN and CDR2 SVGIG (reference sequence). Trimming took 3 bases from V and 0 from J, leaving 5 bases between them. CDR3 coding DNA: TGTGCCTGGAGCGGGATGAACACTGAAGCTTTCTTT. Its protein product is CAWSGMNTEAFF.

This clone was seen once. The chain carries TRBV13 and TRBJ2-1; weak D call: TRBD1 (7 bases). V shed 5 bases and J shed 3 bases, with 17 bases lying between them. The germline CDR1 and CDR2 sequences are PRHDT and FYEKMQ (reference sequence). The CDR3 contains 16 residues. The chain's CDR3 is CASSPSGGLHYNEQFF. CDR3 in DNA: TGTGCCAGCAGCCCCTCAGGGGGACTGCACTACAATGAGCAGTTCTTC.

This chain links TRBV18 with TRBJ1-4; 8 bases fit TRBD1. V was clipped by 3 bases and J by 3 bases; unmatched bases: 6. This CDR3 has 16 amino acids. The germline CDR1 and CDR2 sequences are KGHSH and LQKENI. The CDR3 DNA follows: TGTGCCAGCTCACCTGGGCTGGGACAGGCTAATGAAAAACTGTTTTTT. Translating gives CASSPGLGQANEKLFF.

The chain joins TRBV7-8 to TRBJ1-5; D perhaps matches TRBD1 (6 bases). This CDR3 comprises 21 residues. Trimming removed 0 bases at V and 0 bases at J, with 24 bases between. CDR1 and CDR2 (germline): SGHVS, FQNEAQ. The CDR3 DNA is TGTGCCAGCAGCTTAGCTCCCGGCCAGGGGCCTCGAGATAATAGCAATCAGCCCCAGCATTTT. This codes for CASSLAPGQGPRDNSNQPQHF. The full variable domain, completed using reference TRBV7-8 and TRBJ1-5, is GAGVSQSPRYKVAKRGQDVALRCDPISGHVSLFWYQQALGQGPEFLTYFQNEAQLDKSGLPSDRFFAERPEGSVSTLKIQRTQQEDSAVYLCASSLAPGQGPRDNSNQPQHFGDGTRLSIL.

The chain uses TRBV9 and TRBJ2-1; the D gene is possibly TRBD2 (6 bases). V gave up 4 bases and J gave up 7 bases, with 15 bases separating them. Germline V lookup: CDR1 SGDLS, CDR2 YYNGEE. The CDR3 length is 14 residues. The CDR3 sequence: CASSQSGLANEQFF. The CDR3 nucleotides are TGTGCCAGCAGCCAGTCAGGGCTAGCGAATGAGCAGTTCTTC. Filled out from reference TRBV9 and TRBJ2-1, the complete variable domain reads DSGVTQTPKHLITATGQRVTLRCSPRSGDLSVYWYQQSLDQGLQFLIQYYNGEERAKGNILERFSAQQFPDLHSELNLSSLELGDSALYFCASSQSGLANEQFFGPGTRLTVL.

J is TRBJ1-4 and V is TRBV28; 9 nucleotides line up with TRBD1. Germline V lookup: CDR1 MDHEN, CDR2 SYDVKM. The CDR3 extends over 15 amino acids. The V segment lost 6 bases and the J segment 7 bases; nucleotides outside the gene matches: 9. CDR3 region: CASSFPGQGGEKLFF. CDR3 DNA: TGTGCCAGCAGCTTCCCGGGACAGGGCGGTGAAAAACTGTTTTTT.

The CDR3 loop reads CASSLYINQPQHF. CDR3 sequence (DNA): TGTGCCAGCAGCTTATACATAAATCAGCCCCAGCATTTT. The V and J genes are TRBV5-5 and TRBJ1-5; D is undetermined. In germline, CDR1 is SGHKS, CDR2 YYEKEE (reference sequence). V lost 2 bases and J lost 4, with 7 bases in between. There are 13 residues in the CDR3.

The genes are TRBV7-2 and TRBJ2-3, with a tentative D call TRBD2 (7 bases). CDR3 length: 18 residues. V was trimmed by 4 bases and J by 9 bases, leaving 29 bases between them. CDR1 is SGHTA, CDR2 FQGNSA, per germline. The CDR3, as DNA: TGTGCCAGCAGCTCCCAATCGGGGGGCCGTTTCGCGGGCGGGACGCAGTATTTT. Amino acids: CASSSQSGGRFAGGTQYF.